This TCR beta chain emerged from a study of CD8+CD57+ T cells in acquired aplastic anemia. Study-wide results and caveats: Levels of CD8+ Simpson's diversity were not significantly distinct in patients versus controls.

Genomic DNA, serving as template, underwent TCR beta VDJ and CDR3 profiling. TCRdb analysed the reads with MiXCR anew, one entry per CDR3 protein. The profile shows approximately 220,000 distinct CDR3 sequences, under 50% of them singletons. The patients chosen for sequencing had shown expansion of CD8+CD57+ cells (detected by flow cytometry). This CDR3 is built from 10 residues. CDR1 is SQVTM, CDR2 ANQGSEA, per germline. Trimming took 4 bases from V and 5 from J, leaving 5 bases between them. On this clonotype: Antigen: not known.

The sample comprised sorted CD4+, CD8+, or CD8+CD57+ T cells (not recorded which) from PBMCs. This TCR came from a human donor with aplastic anemia. The J gene is TRBJ1-1, the V gene TRBV29-1; D uncertain. The CDR3: CSVAQTEAFF. The CDR3 DNA reads as TGCAGCGTTGCCCAGACTGAAGCTTTCTTT.